Shown below are 28 T cell receptor beta chains from a single sample sequenced in a study of blood T cell repertoires in COVID-19. TCRdb keeps only in-frame clones here, not all; method: immunoSEQ multiplex PCR. This table holds almost 50,000 clones, 90% found once. The sample taken for sequencing was peripheral blood. These receptors were taken from a human donor in a cohort sampled during active COVID-19.

The table lists this clone with a count of one. The rearrangement links TRBV23-1 to TRBJ1-2; D uncertain. TRBV23-1 is filed as an ORF, its function uncertain. The V and J ends lost 10 bases and 8 bases respectively, with 8 bases between them. The CDR3 has 9 residues. The CDR3 is CANRRGYTF. The CDR3 DNA reads TGCGCCAACCGGCGGGGCTACACCTTC.

V is TRBV24-1 and J is TRBJ2-3, with 7 positions matching TRBD1. The CDR3 covers 16 residues. CDR1 and CDR2 (germline): KGHDR, SFDVKD. The V and J ends lost 1 base and 4 bases, in that order; junction bases with no gene match: 7. CDR3 protein: CATSDLRGRDSDTQYF. The CDR3 nucleotides are TGTGCCACCAGTGATTTAAGGGGGCGAGATTCAGATACGCAGTATTTT.

The rearrangement links TRBV6-1 to TRBJ1-4; TRBD1 agrees at 8 bases. Looked up from germline, CDR1 is MNHNS and CDR2 is SASEGT. The junction had 2 bases not matched to a gene; V was cut back by 3 bases and J by 8 bases. This CDR3 comprises 13 residues. CDR3: CASSDRGREKLFF. Here the CDR3 DNA reads TGTGCCAGCAGTGACAGGGGGCGGGAAAAACTGTTTTTT.

J is TRBJ2-1 and V is TRBV2, with 8 bases that match TRBD2. The V segment lost 4 bases and the J segment 1 base; nucleotides outside the gene matches: 0. CDR1 is SNHLY, CDR2 FYNNEI, per germline. The CDR3 contains 14 residues. Here the CDR3 DNA reads TGTGCCAGCAGTGGACTAGCGTCCTACAATGAGCAGTTCTTC. Its translation is CASSGLASYNEQFF.

The chain recombines TRBV2 with TRBJ1-1; no reliable D call. V dropped 3 bases and J dropped 0 bases, with 8 bases sitting between them. CDR1 SNHLY and CDR2 FYNNEI come from the germline V gene. This CDR3 has 14 residues. CDR3 amino acids: CASSEWRVNTEAFF. The DNA for the CDR3 is TGTGCCAGCAGTGAGTGGAGGGTGAACACTGAAGCTTTCTTT.

J is TRBJ1-2 and V is TRBV28, with TRBD1 identical over 7 bases. This CDR3 spans 16 amino acids. J lost 2 bases, V lost 6 bases, and 12 bases had no gene match. CDR1 and CDR2 (germline): MDHEN, SYDVKM. This chain's CDR3 is CASSPILRQGNYGYTF. CDR3 in DNA: TGTGCCAGCAGCCCCATCCTTAGACAGGGCAACTATGGCTACACCTTC.

The chain is built from TRBV10-3 and TRBJ2-1; D unresolved. Germline CDR1 is ENHRY and CDR2 is SYGVKD. CDR3 length: 11 amino acids. Trimming took 8 bases from V and 4 from J, leaving 6 bases between them. Here the CDR3 reads CAILAYNEQFF. The CDR3 DNA follows: TGTGCCATCCTCGCGTACAATGAGCAGTTCTTC.

J is TRBJ2-7 and V is TRBV5-1; 9 nucleotides line up with TRBD1. Germline CDR1 is SGHRS and CDR2 is YFSETQ. V trimming: 4 bases; J trimming: 1 base; junction bases outside the gene matches: 6. The CDR3 length is 15 residues. Here the CDR3 reads CASSHGTGRSYEQYF. For the CDR3, the DNA is TGCGCCAGCAGCCATGGGACAGGGAGGTCCTACGAGCAGTACTTC.

The count of this clone is one. The chain combines TRBV18 with TRBJ2-2; TRBD2 aligns across 10 bases. J gave up 1 base and V 3 bases, and 2 bases lay outside the gene matches. Germline V gives CDR1 KGHSH, CDR2 LQKENI. This CDR3 is built from 16 residues. Here the CDR3 reads CASSPRTSGNTGELFF. DNA of the CDR3: TGTGCCAGCTCACCCAGGACTAGCGGGAACACCGGGGAGCTGTTTTTT.

This chain links TRBV5-4 with TRBJ1-1, with 10 bases aligning to TRBD1. Losses at the gene ends were 4 bases for V and 5 bases for J; bases not matched to a gene: 14. The length of the CDR3 is 17 residues. Germline values: CDR1 SGHNT, CDR2 YYREEE (reference sequence). CDR3 nucleotides: TGTGCCAGCAGCCTAGCACAGCGGACAGGGGGAAGTACTGAAGCTTTCTTT. Translation gives CASSLAQRTGGSTEAFF. The entire variable domain, with the rest obtained from reference TRBV5-4 and TRBJ1-1, is as follows: ETGVTQSPTHLIKTRGQQVTLRCSSQSGHNTVSWYQQALGQGPQFIFQYYREEENGRGNFPPRFSGLQFPNYSSELNVNALELDDSALYLCASSLAQRTGGSTEAFFGQGTRLTVV.

This chain links TRBV11-1 with TRBJ2-7; 11 bases fit TRBD2. There are 16 residues in the CDR3. From germline, CDR1 is SGHAT and CDR2 FQDESV (reference sequence). V lost 4 bases and J lost 4; bases outside the gene matches: 9. CDR3 in amino acids: CASSSSVAGGPYEQYV. In DNA form, the CDR3 reads TGTGCCAGCAGCTCCTCGGTAGCGGGAGGGCCTTACGAGCAGTACGTC.

This clone was counted a few times. The CDR3 sequence is CASSWGDSSHEQYF. The CDR3 DNA follows: TGTGCCAGCAGCTGGGGAGATAGTAGTCACGAGCAGTACTTC. V usage is TRBV5-4 and J usage is TRBJ2-7; the D gene is possibly TRBD2 (5 bases). Trimming shortened V by 3 bases and J by 5 bases, and 15 bases separated the two germline ends. The CDR3 extends over 14 amino acids. Per germline, CDR1 SGHNT and CDR2 YYREEE (reference sequence).

This clone occurred once. This chain uses TRBV15 with TRBJ2-7; the match to TRBD2 covers 15 bases. V shed 1 base and J 5 bases; nucleotides not matched to a gene: 3. CDR3 length: 16 amino acids. Per germline, CDR1 LNHNV and CDR2 YYDKDF (reference sequence). CDR3 amino acids: CATSRGGTSGRNEQYV. CDR3 bases: TGTGCCACCAGCAGAGGGGGGACTAGCGGGAGGAACGAGCAGTACGTC.

This chain uses TRBV27 with TRBJ2-7; possible D gene TRBD2, 5 bases. This CDR3 region has 14 residues. The V gene's germline CDR1 is MNHEY and CDR2 SMNVEV (reference sequence). Trimming removed 3 bases from V and 6 bases from J, with 15 bases in between. The CDR3: CASSFSGQAGEQYV. For the CDR3, the DNA is TGTGCCAGCAGTTTTAGTGGTCAGGCGGGCGAGCAGTACGTC.

The rearrangement links TRBV3-1 (or the pseudogene TRBV3-2) to TRBJ1-3; no clear D. CDR3 length: 16 residues. Germline V gene sequence: CDR1 LGHDT, CDR2 YNNKEL (reference sequence). V lost 2 bases, J lost 0 bases, and 11 bases lay in between. In nucleotides, the CDR3 is TGTGCCAGCAGCCAACGTTCGGGAATCTCTGGAAACACCATATATTTT. Its translation is CASSQRSGISGNTIYF.

The chain couples TRBV11-3 to TRBJ1-2; TRBD1 aligns across 7 bases. CDR3 length: 15 residues. V lost 1 base, J lost 6 bases, and 8 bases stayed unmatched. Germline CDR1 SGHNT, CDR2 YENEEA. CDR3 residues: CASSLGGTGVNGYTF. CDR3 DNA sequence: TGTGCCAGCAGCTTAGGCGGCACAGGGGTCAATGGCTACACCTTC.

The genes are TRBV14 and TRBJ1-2; D unresolved. Germline assignment: CDR1 SGHDN and CDR2 FVKESK. The length of the CDR3 is 15 residues. Trimming removed 5 bases from V and 3 bases from J, with 16 bases in between. CDR3 sequence (DNA): TGTGCCAGCAGCGGTCGGCTACGGGGTGACTATGGCTACACCTTC. It is translated as CASSGRLRGDYGYTF. Full variable domain (remainder filled in from reference TRBV14 and TRBJ1-2): EAGVTQFPSHSVIEKGQTVTLRCDPISGHDNLYWYRRVMGKEIKFLLHFVKESKQDESGMPNNRFLAERTGGTYSTLKVQPAELEDSGVYFCASSGRLRGDYGYTFGSGTRLTVV.

The V call is TRBV30, the J call TRBJ1-5, with 9 nucleotides matching TRBD1. Per the germline V gene, CDR1 is GTSNPN and CDR2 is SVGIG (reference sequence). After removal of 5 bases from V and 6 bases from J, the junction contained 5 bases not matched to a gene. The CDR3 sequence is 13 residues long. The chain's CDR3 is CAWADRGSQPQHF. The CDR3 coding sequence is TGTGCCTGGGCGGACAGGGGAAGTCAGCCCCAGCATTTT.

This chain joins TRBV9 and TRBJ2-7; 8 bases align to TRBD2. This CDR3 region has 15 residues. Looked up from germline, CDR1 is SGDLS and CDR2 is YYNGEE. V gave up 0 bases and J gave up 2 bases; unmatched junction bases: 4. In nucleotides, the CDR3 is TGTGCCAGCAGCGTAGATGGCGGGGGGCCCTACGAGCAGTACTTC. This encodes CASSVDGGGPYEQYF.

V is TRBV9 and J is TRBJ2-6; D possibly corresponds to TRBD1 (6 bases). V shed 4 bases and J shed 0 bases, with 14 bases lying between them. This CDR3 has 17 amino acids. The germline V gene has CDR1 SGDLS and CDR2 YYNGEE. CDR3 loop: CASSLLQGGSGANVLTF. DNA for the CDR3: TGTGCCAGCAGCCTCCTACAGGGCGGCTCTGGGGCCAACGTCCTGACTTTC.

This clone was counted a few times. The V call is TRBV4-2, the J call TRBJ1-6; the D is unclear. V was shortened by 0 bases and J by 0 bases, with 6 bases between the two germline ends. Per the germline V gene, CDR1 is LGHNA and CDR2 is YNFKEQ. The CDR3 runs 16 residues. The CDR3 here is CASSQEQSSYNSPLHF. In nucleotides, the CDR3 is TGTGCCAGCAGCCAAGAACAGAGCTCCTATAATTCACCCCTCCACTTT.

This clone was seen a single time. The chain is built from TRBV2 and TRBJ1-5; D gene uncertain. Germline CDR1 is SNHLY and CDR2 is FYNNEI. This CDR3 is built from 13 residues. Trimming left V 6 bases short and J 6 bases short, with 12 bases between. Written as DNA, the CDR3 is TGTGCCAGCAGGGAGGACGTGGGTCAGCCCCAGCATTTT. Translated: CASREDVGQPQHF.

The J gene is TRBJ1-1, the V gene TRBV4-1; 9 positions agree with TRBD1. The V segment lost 3 bases and the J segment 1 base; nucleotides outside the gene matches: 9. The CDR3 is 17 residues long. Germline values: CDR1 MGHRA, CDR2 YSYEKL. The CDR3 loop reads CASSQTGQGSGNTEAFF. CDR3 bases: TGCGCCAGCAGCCAGACAGGACAGGGGTCCGGGAACACTGAAGCTTTCTTT.

This chain connects TRBV2 to TRBJ1-1; D is uncertain. V lost 3 bases to trimming and J lost 4 bases, with 9 bases between them. In germline, CDR1 is SNHLY, CDR2 FYNNEI. This CDR3 spans 13 amino acids. For the CDR3, the DNA is TGTGCCAGCAGTGATGGAGGAAGCACTGAAGCTTTCTTT. Its translation is CASSDGGSTEAFF.

The chain couples TRBV2 to TRBJ2-7, with TRBD1 matching 8 bases. Germline lookup yields CDR1 SNHLY and CDR2 FYNNEI. The V segment lost 6 bases and the J segment 6 bases; nucleotides outside the gene matches: 7. The CDR3 covers 13 residues. CDR3 nucleotides: TGTGCCAGCAGCCTTGGACAGGGCGGCGAGCAGTACGTC. It yields the protein CASSLGQGGEQYV.

CDR3 region: CASSEAGLAYEQYF. DNA of the CDR3: TGTGCCAGCAGTGAAGCTGGACTTGCCTACGAGCAGTACTTC. The chain joins TRBV2 to TRBJ2-7; D possibly corresponds to TRBD2 (5 bases). This CDR3 is built from 14 residues. V was clipped by 0 bases and J by 2 bases, with 8 bases between them. Germline CDR1 is SNHLY and CDR2 is FYNNEI.

The chain links TRBV7-9 to TRBJ2-2; the D is unclear. The germline V gene encodes CDR1 SEHNR and CDR2 FQNEAQ (reference sequence). The V end lost 2 bases, the J end lost 5 bases, and 6 bases lay between the germline ends. The CDR3 consists of 13 residues. The CDR3 is CASSLSGTGELFF. DNA of the CDR3: TGTGCCAGCAGCTTATCGGGTACCGGGGAGCTGTTTTTT. Filled out from reference TRBV7-9 and TRBJ2-2, the complete variable domain reads DTGVSQNPRHKITKRGQNVTFRCDPISEHNRLYWYRQTLGQGPEFLTYFQNEAQLEKSRLLSDRFSAERPKGSFSTLEIQRTEQGDSAMYLCASSLSGTGELFFGEGSRLTVL.

The chain uses TRBV7-2 and TRBJ1-1; D is perhaps TRBD1 (6 bases). Trimming stripped 5 bases from V and 4 bases from J, with 17 bases between. From germline, CDR1 is SGHTA and CDR2 FQGNSA. The CDR3 length is 15 residues. CDR3 DNA: TGTGCCAGCAGCAATGGGGGGGCGCCGAGCACTGAAGCTTTCTTT. This sequence encodes CASSNGGAPSTEAFF.